This TCR beta chain emerged from a study of Ad26.COV2.S vaccination and SARS-CoV-2 variants. Study details: Ad26.COV2.S, an intramuscular injection, was given once or twice 56 days apart.

Treatment defined: about 20 received Ad26.COV2.S at low or high dose, single or two shots; about 5 received placebo; per-sample allocation not given. Specimen acquisition occurred on day 63 following the initial vaccine or placebo injection. This vaccine is an Ad26 vector that expresses the Wuhan-strain SARS-CoV-2 spike. Comment on this clone: Its cognate antigen is unknown.

Study conclusions and caveats: Vaccine recipients showed a spike-specific TCR breadth that was higher than in placebo recipients.

The assay was immunoSEQ multiplex PCR, and TCRdb's table has in-frame clones only and misses some. The sample holds nearly 400,000 clones, around nine tenths seen once. The CDR3 spans 14 residues. Germline V gene lookup returns CDR1 LNHDA and CDR2 SQIVND (reference sequence). The ends were cut back, 5 bases at V and 0 bases at J, with 8 bases in the middle. The receptor's source is a person aged 18-60 years who received the Ad26.COV2.S COVID-19 vaccine or a placebo. The genes are TRBV19 and TRBJ1-5; D uncertain. The source material was peripheral blood, sampled in a trial of Ad26.COV2.S vaccine versus placebo. The CDR3 region has the DNA TGTGCCAGTAGTCAACAAAATAGCAATCAGCCCCAGCATTTT. Translation gives CASSQQNSNQPQHF.